A single sample is the source of the 13 T cell receptor beta chains below, sequenced in a study of spatial heterogeneity in lung cancer. Indicated time point: sample taken at primary tumor resection. Whole RNA, which was extracted from tumor, nontumor lung tissue or frozen PBMC, was sequenced without any cell sorting. TCRdb itself ran the 5' RACE reads through MiXCR, one entry per CDR3 protein. The sample holds 9,500 to 14,000 distinct CDR3 sequences; around 3.5% are singletons and the top ten take around 50%. The source was PBMCs, collected at surgery. The receptors shown here come from a female donor with early-stage non-small cell lung cancer.

This clonotype was recorded at least ten times. A library made for alpha chains picked up this beta chain off target, so its size means little. The V gene is TRBV28, the J gene TRBJ2-3; tentative D call: TRBD1 (5 bases). The germline CDR1 and CDR2 sequences are MDHEN and SYDVKM. The CDR3 has 12 amino acids. V was pared by 5 bases and J by 9 bases, with 12 bases between. Here the CDR3 reads CASSASGPTQYF. CDR3 nucleotides: TGTGCCAGCAGTGCCTCAGGGCCGACGCAGTATTTT.

This clonotype was recorded many times. This beta chain represents an off-target read in a library built for alpha chains; its size is of limited meaning. CDR3 in amino acids: CASSLNGGRPSSYNEQFF. CDR3 nucleotide sequence: TGTGCCAGCAGCTTAAATGGGGGGCGGCCTAGCTCCTACAATGAGCAGTTCTTC. The chain is built from TRBV7-3 and TRBJ2-1, with D possibly called TRBD1 or TRBD2 (6 bases each). Germline values: CDR1 SGHTA, CDR2 FQGTGA. V lost 1 base and J lost 0, with 16 bases in between. This CDR3 comprises 18 residues.

This clonotype has just a few counts. Within a library made for alpha chains, this beta chain is off target, and its count is uninformative. The chain combines TRBV15 with TRBJ2-5; D is perhaps TRBD1 or TRBD2 (5 bases each). Germline V CDR1 and CDR2: LNHNV, YYDKDF (reference sequence). CDR3 length equals 14 residues. V shed 0 bases and J shed 10 bases, with 15 bases lying between them. The CDR3 nucleotides read TGTGCCACCAGCAGAGATACGGGGCCCCTCGACCAGTACTTC. Its protein is CATSRDTGPLDQYF.

By proportion, this clonotype is hyperexpanded. Compared with germline, one end of the junction differs, possibly owing to a read error. This beta chain came through as a stray read in a library set up for alpha chains, and its size says little. The V call is TRBV7-7, the J call TRBJ2-1; 8 bases are a match to TRBD2. Germline V CDR1 and CDR2: SSHAT, FNYEAQ (reference sequence). The CDR3 runs to 16 residues. Here the CDR3 reads CASSLNGLAGYNEQFF. In DNA, the CDR3 is TGTGCTAGCAGCCTCAACGGGCTAGCGGGCTACAATGAGCAGTTCTTC.

This clonotype has a count of ten or more. Within a library made for alpha chains, this beta chain is off target, and its count is uninformative. This sequence joins TRBV6-2 or TRBV6-3 and TRBJ2-1, with no clear D. The CDR3 extends over 14 amino acids. Trimming removed 5 bases at V and 4 bases at J, with 12 bases between. Germline V CDR1 and CDR2: MNHEY, SVGEGT. This CDR3 reads CASSDPQPYNEQFF. As DNA, the CDR3 is TGTGCCAGCAGTGACCCCCAGCCTTACAATGAGCAGTTCTTC.

Ten or more counts support this clonotype. This beta chain represents an off-target read in a library built for alpha chains; its size is of limited meaning. The chain joins TRBV28 to TRBJ2-4, with 7 nucleotides matching TRBD1. Germline loops: CDR1 MDHEN, CDR2 SYDVKM. V lost 6 bases to trimming and J lost 0 bases; unmatched junction nucleotides: 8. CDR3 length: 16 residues. In DNA, the CDR3 is TGTGCCAGCAGCCGACAGGGCAGCCGAGCCAAAAACATTCAGTACTTC. This sequence encodes CASSRQGSRAKNIQYF.

This clonotype was picked up many times. Since the library was made to target alpha chains, this beta chain is a stray read and its abundance is not meaningful. The gene calls are TRBV7-2 and TRBJ1-6; 8 bases are shared with TRBD1. J lost 3 bases, V lost 5 bases, and 3 bases had no gene match. CDR1 SGHTA and CDR2 FQGNSA come from the germline V gene. The CDR3 is made up of 15 amino acids. For the CDR3, the DNA is TGTGCCAGCAGCCACAGGGGGGACTATAATTCACCCCTCCACTTT. It is translated as CASSHRGDYNSPLHF. Full variable domain (rest looked up from reference TRBV7-2 and TRBJ1-6): GAGVSQSPSNKVTEKGKDVELRCDPISGHTALYWYRQSLGQGLEFLIYFQGNSAPDKSGLPSDRFSAERTGGSVSTLTIQRTQQEDSAVYLCASSHRGDYNSPLHFGNGTRLTVT.

As concerns this clonotype: This beta chain was picked up by a library intended for alpha chains and is off target, so its count carries little meaning. The V and J genes are TRBV3-1 and TRBJ1-6; 10 bases are shared with TRBD1. This CDR3 spans 17 amino acids. With V trimmed by 1 base and J by 8 bases, 8 bases remained unmatched. Germline V lookup: CDR1 LGHDT, CDR2 YNNKEL (reference sequence). The CDR3 protein is CASSQGGTGEQYSPLHF. The CDR3 bases are TGTGCCAGCAGCCAAGGAGGGACAGGGGAACAGTATTCACCCCTCCACTTT.

At least ten counts were recorded for this clonotype. Being off target in a library aimed at alpha chains, this beta chain has a size of little meaning. V gene TRBV29-1 combines with J gene TRBJ2-5; 7 bases are a match to TRBD2. With V trimmed by 1 base and J by 4 bases, 9 bases remained unmatched. Per germline, CDR1 SQVTM and CDR2 ANQGSEA. This CDR3 is built from 15 residues. The CDR3: CSVEAASGRSETQYF. CDR3 sequence (DNA): TGCAGCGTTGAAGCGGCTAGCGGCCGGTCAGAGACCCAGTACTTC.

This clonotype was seen ten or more times. The library was prepared for alpha chains; this beta chain is a stray read, so its frequency means little. This chain links TRBV7-2 with TRBJ2-5, with 10 bases aligning to TRBD2. The CDR3 loop spans 16 amino acids. The germline gives CDR1 SGHTA, CDR2 FQGNSA. The V gene end was trimmed by 2 bases and the J gene end by 1 base; junction bases not matched to a gene: 4. Written as DNA, the CDR3 is TGTGCCAGCAGCTTATCAGCGGGAGGGCTCCAAGAGACCCAGTACTTC. Protein product: CASSLSAGGLQETQYF.

The sample holds a few counts of this clonotype. The library was built for alpha chains, so this beta chain is an off-target read and its size means little. The V gene is TRBV27, the J gene TRBJ2-7, with D possibly called TRBD1 or TRBD2 (5 bases each). Trimming removed 5 bases at V and 6 bases at J, with 14 bases between. There are 13 residues in the CDR3. Germline CDR1 MNHEY, CDR2 SMNVEV (reference sequence). In nucleotides, the CDR3 is TGTGCCAGCAGTCCCTGGGACGGGGCCGAGCAGTACTTC. Its translation: CASSPWDGAEQYF.

This clonotype was observed a handful of times. This beta chain is off target for a library built for alpha chains, so its abundance means little. The rearrangement uses TRBV6-2 or TRBV6-3 and TRBJ2-3; 8 positions match TRBD2. Germline V CDR1 and CDR2: MNHEY, SVGEGT. V gave up 0 bases and J gave up 0 bases; unmatched junction bases: 8. The CDR3 covers 18 residues. The CDR3 region is CASSYSNRLAGSTDTQYF. The CDR3 coding sequence is TGTGCCAGCAGTTACTCCAACCGATTAGCGGGGAGCACAGATACGCAGTATTTT.

This clonotype was picked up many times. This beta chain is an unintended read in a library built for alpha chains; its size means little. The chain joins TRBV5-1 to TRBJ2-5; D may match TRBD1 or TRBD2 (6 bases each). Trimming took 2 bases from V and 2 from J, leaving 10 bases between them. The CDR3 loop spans 14 amino acids. Per germline, CDR1 SGHRS and CDR2 YFSETQ. CDR3 loop: CASSFGGGQETQYF. The DNA of the CDR3 is TGCGCCAGCAGCTTCGGGGGCGGTCAAGAGACCCAGTACTTC.